The next 14 T cell receptor beta chains were all read from a single sample in a study of blood T cell repertoires in COVID-19. The data were produced by immunoSEQ multiplex PCR, yet TCRdb's version contains in-frame clones alone and is incomplete. The data contain 100,000 or so clones, about 72% of them singletons. The source material was peripheral blood. These receptors all come from a man aged 55 to 69 with active or convalescent COVID-19.

This chain connects TRBV7-8 to TRBJ1-4; 7 nucleotides align to TRBD1. CDR1 and CDR2 from the germline V gene are SGHVS and FQNEAQ. V lost 5 bases and J lost 4; bases outside the gene matches: 7. This CDR3 spans 15 amino acids. CDR3 sequence: CASSQNRGLNEKLFF. CDR3 DNA: TGTGCCAGCAGCCAAAACAGGGGACTTAATGAAAAACTGTTTTTT.

This clone was seen a handful of times. This rearrangement joins TRBV4-3 to TRBJ1-6; D might be TRBD1 (6 bases). The V gene lost 0 bases and the J gene lost 5 bases, with 11 bases spanning the gap. CDR3 length: 16 amino acids. CDR1 LGHNA and CDR2 YSLEER come from the germline V gene. CDR3 nucleotide sequence: TGCGCCAGCAGCCAAGAAGGATACAGGGATAATTCACCCCTCCACTTT. It is translated as CASSQEGYRDNSPLHF.

The chain combines TRBV2 with TRBJ2-7; 11 nucleotides align to TRBD2. CDR1 SNHLY and CDR2 FYNNEI come from the germline V gene. The CDR3 runs 14 residues. Germline trimming cut 5 bases from V and 3 bases from J; bases unmatched to any gene: 3. The CDR3 reads CASSLTSGSYEQYF. Written as DNA, the CDR3 is TGTGCCAGCAGTCTCACTAGCGGGAGCTACGAGCAGTACTTC.

A single count supports this clone. This sequence joins TRBV9 and TRBJ2-1, with TRBD1 as a possible D gene (7 bases). Trimming pared 1 base from V and 7 bases from J, leaving 15 bases between. Germline CDR1 SGDLS, CDR2 YYNGEE. The CDR3 is made up of 15 amino acids. The CDR3: CASSVSGGWKNEQFF. In nucleotides, the CDR3 is TGTGCCAGCAGCGTATCAGGGGGGTGGAAAAATGAGCAGTTCTTC.

The rearrangement uses TRBV5-4 and TRBJ2-5, with TRBD2 matching 7 bases. The length of the CDR3 is 15 residues. Trimming cost V 3 bases and J 3 bases; bases outside gene matches: 8. CDR1 SGHNT and CDR2 YYREEE come from the germline V gene (reference sequence). The chain's CDR3 is CASSSKRDIEETQYF. Written as DNA, the CDR3 is TGTGCCAGCAGCTCTAAGCGGGATATAGAAGAGACCCAGTACTTC. The whole variable domain, remainder taken from reference TRBV5-4 and TRBJ2-5, is ETGVTQSPTHLIKTRGQQVTLRCSSQSGHNTVSWYQQALGQGPQFIFQYYREEENGRGNFPPRFSGLQFPNYSSELNVNALELDDSALYLCASSSKRDIEETQYFGPGTRLLVL.

The rearrangement uses TRBV19 and TRBJ1-2; 9 bases are shared with TRBD1. This CDR3 has 13 residues. The germline V gene encodes CDR1 LNHDA and CDR2 SQIVND (reference sequence). The V segment lost 10 bases and the J segment 2 bases; nucleotides outside the gene matches: 5. CDR3 residues: CATRDRANYGYTF. For the CDR3, the DNA is TGTGCCACCCGGGACAGGGCCAACTATGGCTACACCTTC.

The chain links TRBV9 to TRBJ2-1; possible D gene TRBD1, 6 bases. Trimming cost V 4 bases and J 10 bases, with 21 bases left between them. Looked up from germline, CDR1 is SGDLS and CDR2 is YYNGEE. This CDR3 is 15 amino acids long. CDR3 residues: CASSFTIGTMGEQFF. CDR3 coding DNA: TGTGCCAGCAGCTTCACGATAGGGACAATGGGGGAGCAGTTCTTC.

V and J are TRBV14 and TRBJ2-7, with D perhaps matching TRBD2 (6 bases). This CDR3 contains 13 residues. Germline V lookup: CDR1 SGHDN, CDR2 FVKESK. V dropped 3 bases and J dropped 7 bases, with 13 bases sitting between them. This CDR3 reads CASSHDLAGEQYF. Here the CDR3 DNA reads TGTGCCAGCAGCCATGACCTGGCGGGAGAGCAGTACTTC.

This chain connects TRBV19 to TRBJ2-3; a weak D match, TRBD1 (8 bases). The germline CDR1 and CDR2 sequences are LNHDA and SQIVND (reference sequence). The CDR3 totals 15 residues. V was cut by 8 bases and J by 5 bases, with 20 bases left in between. CDR3: CASRMQGASGDTQYF. The CDR3 coding sequence is TGTGCCAGTCGCATGCAGGGGGCTAGCGGAGATACGCAGTATTTT.

The genes are TRBV3-1 (or the pseudogene TRBV3-2) and TRBJ1-6, with D uncertain. The CDR3 consists of 17 residues. Germline V gene lookup returns CDR1 LGHDT and CDR2 YNNKEL (reference sequence). Deletions cut 0 bases from V and 10 bases from J, with 19 bases between. In DNA, the CDR3 is TGTGCCAGCAGCCAAGATAGCGGGAACACGTTTGGGTCACCCCTCCACTTT. Encoded protein: CASSQDSGNTFGSPLHF.

This clone was counted between two and nine times. The DNA of the CDR3 is TGTGCCAGCAGCTTAGGGGGATCCGGGACTAGCGGGAGGAGGTACAATGAGCAGTTCTTC. Encoded protein: CASSLGGSGTSGRRYNEQFF. The J gene is TRBJ2-1, the V gene TRBV7-6; 15 bases are shared with TRBD2. Germline-derived CDR1 and CDR2 are SGHVS and FNYEAQ. The CDR3 covers 20 residues. J was trimmed by 4 bases and V by 1 base; bases with no gene match: 11. The full variable domain, rest sourced from reference TRBV7-6 and TRBJ2-1, is GAGVSQSPRYKVTKRGQDVALRCDPISGHVSLYWYRQALGQGPEFLTYFNYEAQQDKSGLPNDRFSAERPEGSISTLTIQRTEQRDSAMYRCASSLGGSGTSGRRYNEQFFGPGTRLTVL.

This chain links TRBV4-3 with TRBJ1-1, with unresolved D. V gave up 0 bases and J gave up 1 base, with 9 bases separating them. Germline V gene data show CDR1 as LGHNA and CDR2 as YSLEER. The CDR3 is 15 residues long. As DNA, the CDR3 is TGCGCCAGCAGCCAAGATAGGCACAGGAACACTGAAGCTTTCTTT. The encoded protein is CASSQDRHRNTEAFF.

The chain employs TRBV29-1 and TRBJ2-7, with 9 bases fitting TRBD2. This CDR3 has 14 residues. Trimming at V came to 1 base and at J to 0 bases, leaving 1 base not matched to a gene. Germline CDR1 and CDR2: SQVTM and ANQGSEA. The CDR3 DNA reads as TGCAGCGTTGAAGGTAGCGGGAGCTCCTACGAGCAGTACTTC. Its translation: CSVEGSGSSYEQYF.

This sequence joins TRBV7-7 and TRBJ2-3, with D possibly TRBD1 on 6 matching bases. V was trimmed by 5 bases and J by 6 bases, leaving 12 bases between them. Per germline, CDR1 SSHAT and CDR2 FNYEAQ (reference sequence). The CDR3 loop spans 13 amino acids. The CDR3 sequence is CASSPAGADTQYF. CDR3 DNA: TGTGCCAGCAGCCCCGCAGGGGCCGATACGCAGTATTTT.